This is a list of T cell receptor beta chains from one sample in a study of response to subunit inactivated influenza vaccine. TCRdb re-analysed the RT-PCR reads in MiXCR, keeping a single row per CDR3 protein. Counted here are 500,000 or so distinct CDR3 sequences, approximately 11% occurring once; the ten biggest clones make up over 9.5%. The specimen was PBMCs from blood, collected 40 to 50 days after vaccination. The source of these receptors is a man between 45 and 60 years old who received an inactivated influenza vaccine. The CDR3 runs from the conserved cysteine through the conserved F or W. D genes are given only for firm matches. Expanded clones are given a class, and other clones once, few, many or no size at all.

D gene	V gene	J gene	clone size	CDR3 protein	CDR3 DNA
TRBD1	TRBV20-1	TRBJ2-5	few	CSARDRVNVETQYF	TGCAGTGCCCGGGACAGGGTCAATGTGGAGACCCAGTACTTC
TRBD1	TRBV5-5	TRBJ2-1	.	CASSFPRTGVSYNEQFF	TGTGCCAGCAGCTTTCCGCGGACAGGGGTCTCCTACAATGAGCAGTTCTTC
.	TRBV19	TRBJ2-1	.	CATSLTGYIYNEQFF	TGTGCCACGAGCCTCACAGGGTACATCTACAATGAGCAGTTCTTC
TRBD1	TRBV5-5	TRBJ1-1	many	CASSEQGGTEAFF	TGTGCCAGCAGCGAACAGGGGGGAACTGAAGCTTTCTTT
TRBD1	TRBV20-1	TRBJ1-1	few	CSAKGAPGLTEAFF	TGCAGTGCTAAGGGGGCTCCAGGATTGACTGAAGCTTTCTTT
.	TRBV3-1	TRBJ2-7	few	CASSQGSPAYEQYF	TGTGCCAGCAGCCAAGGGTCACCAGCCTACGAGCAGTACTTC
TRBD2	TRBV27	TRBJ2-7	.	CASSLSGNHYEQYF	TGTGCCAGCAGTTTAAGCGGGAACCACTACGAGCAGTACTTC
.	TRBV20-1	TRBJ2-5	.	CSARRENWETQYF	TGCAGTGCTAGAAGGGAGAATTGGGAGACCCAGTACTTC
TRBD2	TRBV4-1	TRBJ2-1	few	CASSSWSSGWVDEQFF	TGCGCCAGCAGCAGTTGGTCTAGCGGGTGGGTAGATGAGCAGTTCTTC
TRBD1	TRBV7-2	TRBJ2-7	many	CASSLDGTGFYEQYF	TGTGCCAGCAGCTTAGACGGGACAGGGTTTTACGAGCAGTACTTC
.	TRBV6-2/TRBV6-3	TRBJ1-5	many	CASSFSQVYQPQHF	TGTGCCAGCAGTTTCAGCCAGGTCTATCAGCCCCAGCATTTT
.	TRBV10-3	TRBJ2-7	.	CAISDGRNYEQYF	TGTGCCATCAGTGATGGCAGGAACTACGAGCAGTACTTC
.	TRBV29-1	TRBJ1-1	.	CSAPGGAGNTEAFF	TGCAGCGCCCCGGGGGGGGCAGGTAACACTGAAGCTTTCTTT
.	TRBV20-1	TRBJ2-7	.	CSARKRLLGEQYF	TGCAGTGCTAGAAAAAGGCTGCTGGGCGAGCAGTACTTC
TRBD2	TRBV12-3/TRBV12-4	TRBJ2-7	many	CASTLGLAGASYEQYF	TGTGCCAGCACCTTAGGGCTAGCGGGGGCCTCCTACGAGCAGTACTTC
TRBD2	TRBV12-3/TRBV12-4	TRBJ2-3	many	CASMSRGADTQYF	TGTGCCAGCATGTCGCGGGGGGCAGATACGCAGTATTTT
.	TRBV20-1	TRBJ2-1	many	CSASNGRGWNEQFF	TGCAGTGCTAGTAATGGAAGGGGTTGGAATGAGCAGTTCTTC
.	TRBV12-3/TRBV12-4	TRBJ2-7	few	CASSHITEDEQYF	TGTGCCAGCAGTCATATCACAGAGGACGAGCAGTACTTC
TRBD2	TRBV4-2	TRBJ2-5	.	CASSPLIGGGGETQYF	TGTGCCAGCAGCCCCTTAATTGGCGGGGGGGGAGAGACCCAGTACTTC
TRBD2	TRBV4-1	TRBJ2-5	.	CASSRELAGLQETQYF	TGCGCCAGCAGCCGAGAACTAGCGGGATTACAGGAGACCCAGTACTTC
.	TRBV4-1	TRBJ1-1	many	CASSQDRFMNTEAFF	TGCGCCAGCAGCCAAGATCGATTCATGAACACTGAAGCTTTCTTT